The count of the clone carrying this T cell receptor beta chain is one. V shed 6 bases, J shed 0 bases, and the junction held 6 bases outside the gene matches. This CDR3 contains 15 residues. Germline CDR1 reads MNHEY; CDR2 reads SMNVEV (reference sequence). Per the original methods: Estimation of nucleated cell counts was performed using reference gene primer amplification. Measured with immunoSEQ multiplex PCR; TCRdb has only the in-frame clones, and not every one. V, J and clone size derive from that table, while D and trimming were established from the DNA sequence. The sample lists over 250,000 clones; 89% were seen once. This specimen comes from a study of blood T cell repertoires in COVID-19. Study in general: Italy, Spain and the United States were the sources of the convalescent and acute COVID-19 samples. Nucleic acid was either cDNA or gDNA, and it came from T cells, B-cell-depleted T cells, or PBMCs.

The chain couples TRBV27 to TRBJ1-1; 8 bases match TRBD1. The sample comprised peripheral blood. The receptor was isolated from a man aged 45 to 65 with acute or convalescent COVID-19. The chain's CDR3 is CASRLQGVLNTEAFF. The CDR3 DNA follows: TGTGCCAGCAGATTACAGGGGGTATTGAACACTGAAGCTTTCTTT.